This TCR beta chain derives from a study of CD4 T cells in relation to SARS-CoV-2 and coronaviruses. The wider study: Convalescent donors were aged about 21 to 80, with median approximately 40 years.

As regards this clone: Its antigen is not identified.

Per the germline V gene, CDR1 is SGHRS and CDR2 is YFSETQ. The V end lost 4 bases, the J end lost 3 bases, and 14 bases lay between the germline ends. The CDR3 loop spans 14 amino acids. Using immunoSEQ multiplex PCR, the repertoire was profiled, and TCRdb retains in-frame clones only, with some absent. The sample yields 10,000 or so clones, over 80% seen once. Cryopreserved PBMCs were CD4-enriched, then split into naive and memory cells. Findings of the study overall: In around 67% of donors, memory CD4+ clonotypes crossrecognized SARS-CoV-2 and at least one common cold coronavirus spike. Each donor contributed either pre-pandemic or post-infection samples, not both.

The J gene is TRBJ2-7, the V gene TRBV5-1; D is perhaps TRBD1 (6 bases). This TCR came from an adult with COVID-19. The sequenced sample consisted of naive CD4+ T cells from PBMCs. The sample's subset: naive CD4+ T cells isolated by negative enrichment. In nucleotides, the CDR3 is TGCGCCAGCAGCCTGCCGGGACAACACTACGAGCAGTACTTC. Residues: CASSLPGQHYEQYF.